The present TCR beta chain was sequenced within a study of T cells after posttransplantation cyclophosphamide. Findings and limits, study-wide: Recipient CMV seropositivity and CMV reactivation strongly tracked TRB clonality. Donor-recipient repertoire similarity was low at 1-2 months, rising over year one. Blood and skin or GI T cell repertoires showed limited TRB overlap.

A marrow graft followed busulfan-fludarabine conditioning, with cyclophosphamide on days +3 and +4. Only in-frame clones appear in the TCRdb table, and some are missing; sequencing was by immunoSEQ multiplex PCR. The sample records about 7,900 clones, approximately 81% being singletons. This clone was counted a few times. The target antigen is unknown. The sequences come from PBMCs, collected after allogeneic stem cell transplant with posttransplant cyclophosphamide. The receptor's source is a female patient between 40 and 50 years old who received an allogeneic stem cell transplant from an unrelated donor, was CMV-positive, and had no GVHD. Some T cells may be supplied by the graft donor.

The CDR3 nucleotides read TGTGCCAGCAGCGCCGACAGGTGGGAGTACTTC. Amino acids: CASSADRWEYF. The V gene is TRBV6-1, the J gene TRBJ2-7, with D possibly TRBD1 on 6 matching bases. V was shortened by 6 bases and J by 11 bases, with 14 bases between the two germline ends. The V gene's germline CDR1 is MNHNS and CDR2 SASEGT. The CDR3 extends over 11 amino acids.